This is a list of T cell receptor beta chains from one sample in a study of vaccination and CD4 T cells after COVID-19. Their antigens are not known. Using its own MiXCR run on the PCR reads, TCRdb lists one record per CDR3 protein. The table includes some 26,000 distinct CDR3 sequences, around two fifths detected once. Here the sequenced sample was CD4+ T cells from blood, cultured in vitro, taken about 7 months after SARS-CoV-2 vaccination. The receptors were sampled from a human donor who had recovered from COVID-19. Both conserved end residues are trimmed from each CDR3. The D gene is left open where the match is weak.

TRBJ1-1,TRBD1,TRBV28,ASSNTGAGGAAF
TRBJ2-1,-,TRBV7-2,ASSLVGLNEQF
TRBJ1-2,-,TRBV20-1,SALKKAGTYGYT
TRBJ1-1,-,TRBV7-8,ASTQFLNTEAF
TRBJ1-6,TRBD1,TRBV20-1,SANHRDSWNSPLH
TRBJ1-5,-,TRBV15,ATSNGGGLNQPQH
TRBJ1-2,TRBD1,TRBV28,ASSDPFRGDYGYT
TRBJ2-3,TRBD2,TRBV20-1,SARGDPTDTQY
TRBJ1-6,-,TRBV5-1,ASSLERSPLH
TRBJ2-7,TRBD2,TRBV7-9,ASSLTGLAGPYSYEQY
TRBJ2-1,-,TRBV20-1,SAREGSGGYNEQF
TRBJ1-5,-,TRBV6-1,ASTDGQNQPQH
TRBJ2-5,TRBD2,TRBV7-2,ASTTSGRKTQY
TRBJ2-1,-,TRBV28,ASSPGRGPNEQF
TRBJ2-1,TRBD2,TRBV24-1,ATSELASRDNEQF
TRBJ2-7,-,TRBV21-1,ASSTTGPTYEQY
TRBJ2-2,-,TRBV20-1,SARVHGLNTGELF
TRBJ2-5,-,TRBV2,ASTQGGETQY
TRBJ1-5,TRBD1,TRBV19,ASSRRGQGASQPQH
TRBJ1-1,-,TRBV4-1,ASSQDGTLMNTEAF
TRBJ1-5,TRBD1,TRBV19,ASGRGQGRNQPQH
TRBJ2-6,-,TRBV7-2,ASSSPGGGANVLT
TRBJ1-2,-,TRBV20-1,SAAVYRPARYYGYT
TRBJ1-1,-,TRBV19,ASSIQFGLINTEAF
TRBJ1-2,-,TRBV11-2,ASSTTGVSGYT
TRBJ1-1,-,TRBV2,ASSEDQGIVTEAF
TRBJ2-1,-,TRBV7-2,ASSLVQTRQF
TRBJ2-7,-,TRBV7-9,ASTKGVILGHPPYEQY
TRBJ1-2,TRBD1,TRBV28,ASILDRASYGYT
TRBJ2-3,TRBD2,TRBV28,ASTVAGLRY
TRBJ2-2,TRBD1,TRBV6-1,ASSRTGPTGELF
TRBJ2-7,TRBD1,TRBV2,ASSQRPGTVSYEQY
TRBJ2-1,TRBD1,TRBV7-8,ASSSPGGNEQF
TRBJ1-5,-,TRBV28,ASSLQVVNQPQH
TRBJ2-1,-,TRBV20-1,SASSRSGNEQF
TRBJ2-5,-,TRBV7-2,ASSLVGVGLETQY
TRBJ1-6,-,TRBV5-4,ASNLDRRGNSPLH
TRBJ1-2,-,TRBV20-1,SAREEIQGSGYGYT
TRBJ1-1,-,TRBV29-1,SVEPGYTEAF
TRBJ2-5,TRBD1,TRBV27,ASKGNRGVQETQY
TRBJ1-5,-,TRBV7-9,ASSLQGIGPQH
TRBJ1-5,-,TRBV12-3/TRBV12-4,ASSFIGNGNQPQH
TRBJ2-1,-,TRBV20-1,SARDEHEQF
TRBJ2-3,TRBD2,TRBV7-6,ASSLVRLAGGPDTQY
TRBJ2-1,-,TRBV7-3,ASSPGGLNEQF
TRBJ2-5,-,TRBV20-1,SARDRETQY
TRBJ2-7,TRBD2,TRBV7-9,ASSLESGGSYEQY
TRBJ1-6,TRBD1,TRBV28,ASREGARNSPLH
TRBJ2-7,TRBD2,TRBV4-1,ASSLTSGRAAQY